This is a list of T cell receptor beta chains from one sample in a study of T-cell memory formation after mild COVID-19. One entry per CDR3 protein results from TCRdb running MiXCR on the 5' RACE reads. The sample carries 350,000 to 500,000 distinct CDR3 sequences, about a sixth recorded once. Sequencing was done on a sample of PBMCs or a T cell subset sorted from them (not recorded which). Receptors were obtained from a man aged 18 to 30 who had mild COVID-19 (a few samples of this study predate the infection). Cell type and time point are not known. CDR3s include the opening cysteine and the closing phenylalanine or tryptophan. A D gene is named only where the DNA matches it firmly. Expanded clones get a size class; other rows say once, few or many, or leave the size out.

TRBJ2-5 TRBV7-9 few TRBD2 TGTGCCAGCAGCCCTAGAGCGGGGAAGGGGCAAGAGACCCAGTACTTC CASSPRAGKGQETQYF
TRBJ2-1 TRBV7-7 many - TGTGCTAGCAGCTACGGACCCGTTGGGGGTGAGCAGTTCTTC CASSYGPVGGEQFF
TRBJ1-1 TRBV7-3 few - TGTGCCAGCAGCTTAACCCCGGGGGGGGCTCTTAACACTGAAGCTTTCTTT CASSLTPGGALNTEAFF
TRBJ2-1 TRBV25-1 - TRBD1 TGTGCCAGCAGTGACACACAGGGGGCAAGTGAGCAGTTCTTC CASSDTQGASEQFF
TRBJ1-6 TRBV3-1 - - TGTGCCAGCAGCCTTTACGCCGCGGGAAATAATTCACCCCTCCACTTT CASSLYAAGNNSPLHF
TRBJ1-3 TRBV11-2 - - TGTGCCAGCAGCTCCAGGGGAAGTGGAAACACCATATATTTT CASSSRGSGNTIYF
TRBJ1-6 TRBV29-1 - - TGCAGCGTTGCTGACGGTAATTCACCCCTCCACTTT CSVADGNSPLHF
TRBJ2-2 TRBV5-4 - - TGTGCCAGCAGCTTGGCCGGGGACGCCGGGGAGCTGTTTTTT CASSLAGDAGELFF
TRBJ2-5 TRBV5-1 - - TGCGCCAGCAGCTTGGAGTTAGGGCAACAAGAGACCCAGTACTTC CASSLELGQQETQYF
TRBJ2-1 TRBV12-3/TRBV12-4 few TRBD2 TGTGCCAGCAGTTTTAGTGCGGGAGCGGGTGAGCAGTTCTTC CASSFSAGAGEQFF